These 5 T cell receptor beta chains share one sample of origin, sequenced in a study of vaccination and CD4 T cells after COVID-19 (dated by TCRdb to 2021 to 2024). Library prep was done by PCR. The data were produced on an Illumina iSeq 100. DNA from cultured CD4+ T cells underwent TCR sequencing with the Oncomine TCR Beta short-read assay at the Johns Hopkins FTIC core. In TCRdb, the public reads were trimmed at Q25 with fastp and aligned with MiXCR, with productive beta chains retained. Duplicate CDR3 protein sequences are folded into a single record with the most common DNA and genes. For this sample there are 7,500 to 8,000 distinct CDR3 sequences; about three fifths appear just once. The biggest ten clones account for under 35% of the sample. The treatment or condition label of this sample denotes: approximately nine-day PBMC culture with coronavirus spike peptide pools or control peptides (ViraFEST assay).

No cognate antigen is known for these TCRs. Material: CD4+ T cells from blood, cultured in vitro. The source of these receptors is a human donor who had recovered from COVID-19.

The chain links TRBV7-8 to TRBJ1-2; D unresolved. Germline CDR1 reads SGHVS; CDR2 reads FQNEAQ. V was cut by 1 base and J by 8 bases, with 14 bases left in between. The CDR3 is made up of 14 amino acids. DNA for the CDR3: TGTGCCAGCAGCTTAGACCAAGGCTCAACAGGCTACACCTTC. Translated: CASSLDQGSTGYTF. Filled out from reference TRBV7-8 and TRBJ1-2, the complete variable domain reads GAGVSQSPRYKVAKRGQDVALRCDPISGHVSLFWYQQALGQGPEFLTYFQNEAQLDKSGLPSDRFFAERPEGSVSTLKIQRTQQEDSAVYLCASSLDQGSTGYTFGSGTRLTVV.

The V call is TRBV7-2, the J call TRBJ2-3, with D possibly matching TRBD2 (5 bases). The CDR3 covers 13 residues. CDR1 and CDR2 (germline): SGHTA, FQGNSA. The germline V and J ends were trimmed by 3 bases and 1 base, with 5 bases remaining between them. This chain's CDR3 is CASSFGGTDTQYF. The CDR3, as DNA: TGTGCCAGCAGCTTCGGGGGCACAGATACGCAGTATTTT.

The V gene is TRBV2, the J gene TRBJ1-5, with no clear D. Germline V gives CDR1 SNHLY, CDR2 FYNNEI. Trimming stripped 4 bases from V and 11 bases from J, with 15 bases between. CDR3 size: 13 residues. The CDR3 spells CASSGRTDGSQHF. CDR3 DNA sequence: TGTGCCAGCAGTGGCCGTACGGACGGCTCCCAGCATTTT.

The V and J genes are TRBV4-3 and TRBJ1-5; perhaps TRBD1 as D (5 bases). The germline V gene encodes CDR1 LGHNA and CDR2 YSLEER. CDR3 length: 16 residues. V dropped 1 base and J dropped 0 bases, with 10 bases sitting between them. The CDR3 DNA is TGCGCCAGCAGCCAAGGACAGCCTTATAGCAATCAGCCCCAGCATTTT. Translation: CASSQGQPYSNQPQHF.

This chain joins TRBV11-1 and TRBJ1-6; D gene uncertain. CDR1 is SGHAT, CDR2 FQDESV, per germline (reference sequence). V was pared by 1 base and J by 9 bases, with 10 bases between. The length of the CDR3 is 14 residues. CDR3 in amino acids: CASSLEGGSSPLHF. The CDR3 DNA reads TGTGCCAGCAGCTTAGAAGGAGGAAGTTCACCCCTCCACTTT.